A selection of T cell receptor beta chains follows, all from one sample in a study of T cell repertoires in cytomegalovirus infection. Via MiXCR, TCRdb re-called the reads, giving one row per CDR3 protein. The sample carries around 530,000 distinct CDR3 sequences, less than 30% recorded once. Sequenced input: PBMCs. These receptor sequences come from a human donor in good health (CMV status not recorded). Some clones in this sample may be carry-over from other donors' samples. Both conserved end residues are part of each CDR3. Each record gives: clone size, J gene, D gene, V gene, CDR3 DNA, CDR3 protein. A D gene is named only where the DNA matches it firmly. Clone size, where shown, is once, few, many, or a class for clones that have expanded.

size: NA; J: TRBJ2-1; D: NA; V: TRBV20-1; DNA: TGCAGTGCTAGTGTCGGGAGCGGTTACAATGAGCAGTTCTTC; CDR3: CSASVGSGYNEQFF
size: few; J: TRBJ2-3; D: TRBD2; V: TRBV7-9; DNA: TGTGCCAGCAGCCCCCGAATAGGGCGGGAGGGTACAGATACGCAGTATTTT; CDR3: CASSPRIGREGTDTQYF
size: NA; J: TRBJ2-5; D: TRBD2; V: TRBV11-1; DNA: TGTGCCAGCAGCTTCGCCCGGACTAGCGGGAGACAAGAGACCCAGTACTTC; CDR3: CASSFARTSGRQETQYF
size: NA; J: TRBJ1-2; D: TRBD1; V: TRBV7-9; DNA: TGTGCCAGCAGCTTAGGGACAGGGGACGGTGGCTACACCTTC; CDR3: CASSLGTGDGGYTF
size: many; J: TRBJ2-2; D: NA; V: TRBV7-7; DNA: TGTGCTAGCAGCCCGGGCGTTTTGAACACCGGGGAGCTGTTTTTT; CDR3: CASSPGVLNTGELFF
size: NA; J: TRBJ2-1; D: TRBD2; V: TRBV5-4; DNA: TGTGCCAGCAGCTTGCTTACTAGCGGAACATACAATGAGCAGTTCTTC; CDR3: CASSLLTSGTYNEQFF
size: NA; J: TRBJ2-6; D: NA; V: TRBV6-2/TRBV6-3; DNA: TGTGCCAGCAGTTACCTCATGGCAACCTCTGGGGCCAACGTCCTGACTTTC; CDR3: CASSYLMATSGANVLTF
size: many; J: TRBJ2-2; D: NA; V: TRBV12-3/TRBV12-4; DNA: TGTGCCAGCACCTACACCGGGGAGCTGTTTTTT; CDR3: CASTYTGELFF
size: NA; J: TRBJ2-1; D: NA; V: TRBV20-1; DNA: TGCAGTGCTAGTAAGACCGTCCTGGGCAATGAGCAGTTCTTC; CDR3: CSASKTVLGNEQFF
size: few; J: TRBJ1-2; D: TRBD1; V: TRBV2; DNA: TGTGCCAGCGGTGAGAGACAGGGACTCTATGGCTACACCTTC; CDR3: CASGERQGLYGYTF
size: few; J: TRBJ1-1; D: NA; V: TRBV19; DNA: TGTGCCAGTACCCTCCGGTGGGATACCATGAACACTGAAGCTTTCTTT; CDR3: CASTLRWDTMNTEAFF
size: NA; J: TRBJ2-3; D: NA; V: TRBV20-1; DNA: TGCAGTGCCCAGGGGAAGGTTGCGACAGATACGCAGTATTTT; CDR3: CSAQGKVATDTQYF
size: few; J: TRBJ1-5; D: TRBD1; V: TRBV20-1; DNA: TGCAGTGCAGGACAGGTCCAAGTCAATCAGCCCCAGCATTTT; CDR3: CSAGQVQVNQPQHF
size: few; J: TRBJ2-1; D: TRBD2; V: TRBV6-5; DNA: TGTGCCAGCAGTTACTGGCGGGAGGGAGGGGATGAGCAGTTCTTC; CDR3: CASSYWREGGDEQFF
size: many; J: TRBJ1-4; D: NA; V: TRBV7-2; DNA: TGTGCCAGCAGCACCAGGGGACCCACTAATGAAAAACTGTTTTTT; CDR3: CASSTRGPTNEKLFF
size: NA; J: TRBJ2-3; D: NA; V: TRBV20-1; DNA: TGCAGTGCTAGAGATTGGGGCGGCACCGATACGCAGTATTTT; CDR3: CSARDWGGTDTQYF
size: many; J: TRBJ1-5; D: TRBD1; V: TRBV7-9; DNA: TGTGCCAGCAGCTCCGACAGGGAAGAGAGCAATCAGCCCCAGCATTTT; CDR3: CASSSDREESNQPQHF
size: few; J: TRBJ2-1; D: NA; V: TRBV7-2; DNA: TGTGCCAGCAGCCCCCAACCGGGACTTCCTAATGAGCAGTTCTTC; CDR3: CASSPQPGLPNEQFF
size: NA; J: TRBJ2-2; D: TRBD1; V: TRBV19; DNA: TGTGCCAGTAGCCCCCAGGACAGGGGCCATCCCGGGGAGCTGTTTTTT; CDR3: CASSPQDRGHPGELFF
size: NA; J: TRBJ1-1; D: NA; V: TRBV19; DNA: TGTGCCAGTAGTATAGGAGGGGGGTACGGCACTGAAGCTTTCTTT; CDR3: CASSIGGGYGTEAFF
size: few; J: TRBJ1-4; D: NA; V: TRBV27; DNA: TGTGCCAGCAGTTTATATTTCCGTGAAAAACTGTTTTTT; CDR3: CASSLYFREKLFF
size: NA; J: TRBJ1-1; D: NA; V: TRBV9; DNA: TGTGCCAGCAGCGTAGGGGCTAATGCCTGGGACACTGAAGCTTTCTTT; CDR3: CASSVGANAWDTEAFF
size: NA; J: TRBJ2-1; D: TRBD2; V: TRBV6-5; DNA: TGTGCCAGCAGTTTCCCAGCGGGAGGGCCGGTTGAGCAGTTCTTC; CDR3: CASSFPAGGPVEQFF
size: many; J: TRBJ2-3; D: NA; V: TRBV27; DNA: TGTGCCAGCAGTTTAACCAGCGCAGATACGCAGTATTTT; CDR3: CASSLTSADTQYF
size: NA; J: TRBJ1-1; D: NA; V: TRBV19; DNA: TGTGCCAGTAGTATAGAGATTACTTGGCGGTTGAACACTGAAGCTTTCTTT; CDR3: CASSIEITWRLNTEAFF
size: many; J: TRBJ2-3; D: NA; V: TRBV7-2; DNA: TGTGCCAGCACAGGGCTAGATACGCAGTATTTT; CDR3: CASTGLDTQYF
size: few; J: TRBJ2-1; D: TRBD2; V: TRBV12-3/TRBV12-4; DNA: TGTGCCAGCAGTTTAGACTTCAGCGGGAAGGGAAATGAGCAGTTCTTC; CDR3: CASSLDFSGKGNEQFF
size: many; J: TRBJ2-3; D: TRBD2; V: TRBV7-2; DNA: TGTGCCAGCAACCCGGGACTAGCGGGTCCCCGCACAGATACGCAGTATTTT; CDR3: CASNPGLAGPRTDTQYF
size: many; J: TRBJ2-1; D: NA; V: TRBV7-2; DNA: TGTGCCAGCAGCTTATTTCTCACGGGAGAGCAGTTCTTC; CDR3: CASSLFLTGEQFF
size: few; J: TRBJ2-1; D: NA; V: TRBV20-1; DNA: TGCAGTGCTAGAGATATGGGGTCGGCTCGCGCCTACAATGAGCAGTTCTTC; CDR3: CSARDMGSARAYNEQFF
size: NA; J: TRBJ1-1; D: NA; V: TRBV7-9; DNA: TGTGCCAGCACTCCGGGACCGAACACTGAAGCTTTCTTT; CDR3: CASTPGPNTEAFF
size: NA; J: TRBJ2-7; D: NA; V: TRBV15; DNA: TGTGCCACCAGCAGCGAAACTTGGGGCCTAACCTACGAGCAGTACTTC; CDR3: CATSSETWGLTYEQYF
size: few; J: TRBJ2-1; D: TRBD2; V: TRBV7-8; DNA: TGTGCCAGCAGGGAGACTAGCGGGAGGGCCTACAATGAGCAGTTCTTC; CDR3: CASRETSGRAYNEQFF
size: NA; J: TRBJ2-5; D: TRBD2; V: TRBV12-3/TRBV12-4; DNA: TGTGCCAGCAGTCAATCAATCGGGAGGGCGGAGACCCAGTACTTC; CDR3: CASSQSIGRAETQYF
size: few; J: TRBJ2-2; D: TRBD2; V: TRBV30; DNA: TGTGCCTGGAGGAAGGTAGCGGGAGGACCCAACACCGGGGAGCTGTTTTTT; CDR3: CAWRKVAGGPNTGELFF
size: few; J: TRBJ2-1; D: NA; V: TRBV20-1; DNA: TGCAGTGCTAGAGGGGGCAGGCCCAGGGCCGATGAGCAGTTCTTC; CDR3: CSARGGRPRADEQFF
size: NA; J: TRBJ2-1; D: TRBD2; V: TRBV29-1; DNA: TGCAGCGGGGGACTAGCGGGAGGATCCTACAATGAGCAGTTCTTC; CDR3: CSGGLAGGSYNEQFF
size: many; J: TRBJ1-1; D: TRBD1; V: TRBV7-2; DNA: TGTGCCAGCAGCTTGGGGACAGGGGGCAACACTGAAGCTTTCTTT; CDR3: CASSLGTGGNTEAFF
size: many; J: TRBJ2-5; D: NA; V: TRBV12-3/TRBV12-4; DNA: TGTGCCAGCAGAGCCGCAACAGGAGCGCAAGAGACCCAGTACTTC; CDR3: CASRAATGAQETQYF